The 21 T cell receptor beta chains below all came from one sample that was sequenced in a study of radiation and T cells in renal cell carcinoma (dated by TCRdb to 2020 to 2021). This specimen's time point label, interpreted: blood 4 weeks post-SBRT, at nephrectomy. What the treatment or condition label conveys for this sample: 15 Gy SBRT to primary tumor, nephrectomy 4 weeks later. The library was generated by the immunoSEQ multiplex PCR assay. Sourced from immuneACCESS, this table was stored by TCRdb with only in-frame sequences that have V and J called. A share of the clones is absent; for the studies checked, an unresolved V gene accounts for under half, and the remainder has no known explanation. A total of 150,000 to 200,000 clones appear in this sample, about nine tenths of them only once. The top ten constitute over 9% of the sample. The sequencing used blood, collected from a patient whose treatment included radiotherapy and nephrectomy. These receptors were collected from a woman aged 45-59 years with renal cell carcinoma.

The chain carries TRBV5-1 and TRBJ1-2; tentatively, D is TRBD1 (5 bases). Germline V CDR1 and CDR2: SGHRS, YFSETQ. The CDR3 consists of 13 residues. Deletions cut 4 bases from V and 4 bases from J, with 11 bases between. This CDR3 is CASSRDGGYGYTF. CDR3 DNA sequence: TGCGCCAGCAGCAGGGACGGCGGCTATGGCTACACCTTC.

This clone has only one observation. The chain has TRBV5-8 and TRBJ1-6; 7 bases align to TRBD1. Germline-derived CDR1 and CDR2 are SGHTS and YDEGEE. V shed 0 bases, J shed 10 bases, and the junction held 7 bases outside the gene matches. This CDR3 is 15 amino acids long. The DNA for the CDR3 is TGTGCCAGCAGCTTGGAGAGGGGGCATGGCTCACCCCTCCACTTT. It codes for CASSLERGHGSPLHF.

The chain joins TRBV18 to TRBJ1-1; 8 nucleotides align to TRBD1. Trimming at V came to 3 bases and at J to 6 bases, leaving 3 bases not matched to a gene. CDR1 and CDR2 (germline): KGHSH, LQKENI. The CDR3 runs 13 residues. Here the CDR3 reads CASSPDRGPEAFF. The CDR3 DNA reads TGTGCCAGCTCACCTGACAGGGGACCTGAAGCTTTCTTT.

This clone was seen once. J is TRBJ2-1 and V is TRBV4-2; 12 nucleotides line up with TRBD2. The CDR3 totals 20 residues. Trimming removed 1 base from V and 0 bases from J; junction bases left unmatched: 10. Germline CDR1 is LGHNA and CDR2 is YNFKEQ. The CDR3 coding sequence is TGTGCCAGCAGCCAAGGTGGGGGACTAGCGGGTGTAAGCTCCTACAATGAGCAGTTCTTC. Protein product: CASSQGGGLAGVSSYNEQFF.

This clone was found a few times. This chain joins TRBV6-4 and TRBJ1-1; D may be TRBD1 (6 bases). The V gene lost 3 bases and the J gene lost 1 base, with 12 bases spanning the gap. The CDR3 covers 15 residues. Germline values: CDR1 MRHNA, CDR2 SNTAGT. CDR3 amino acids: CASSEQGFGNTEAFF. DNA for the CDR3: TGTGCCAGCAGTGAACAGGGTTTCGGGAACACTGAAGCTTTCTTT.

The chain carries TRBV28 and TRBJ2-7; the D gene is possibly TRBD2 (6 bases). V was clipped by 5 bases and J by 5 bases, with 16 bases between them. The CDR3 is 14 amino acids. Germline assignment: CDR1 MDHEN and CDR2 SYDVKM. CDR3 sequence: CASSPGTLPDEQYF. The CDR3 nucleotides read TGTGCCAGCAGTCCGGGGACTTTACCCGACGAGCAGTACTTC.

CDR3 sequence: CASSSNRAASEQFF. The CDR3 DNA follows: TGTGCCAGCAGCTCAAACCGGGCCGCCAGTGAGCAGTTCTTC. The rearrangement links TRBV13 to TRBJ2-1, with unresolved D. V dropped 4 bases and J dropped 9 bases, with 16 bases sitting between them. From germline, CDR1 is PRHDT and CDR2 FYEKMQ (reference sequence). The CDR3 extends over 14 amino acids. Complete variable domain (other parts from reference TRBV13 and TRBJ2-1): AAGVIQSPRHLIKEKRETATLKCYPIPRHDTVYWYQQGPGQDPQFLISFYEKMQSDKGSIPDRFSAQQFSDYHSELNMSSLELGDSALYFCASSSNRAASEQFFGPGTRLTVL.

The chain carries TRBV9 and TRBJ1-1; D is undetermined. CDR3 length: 13 amino acids. Germline V CDR1 and CDR2: SGDLS, YYNGEE. Trimming shortened V by 7 bases and J by 1 base, and 11 bases separated the two germline ends. The chain's CDR3 is CASRDIRNTEAFF. The CDR3 nucleotides read TGTGCCAGCCGAGACATAAGGAACACTGAAGCTTTCTTT.

The chain combines TRBV7-2 with TRBJ2-1; 8 bases agree with TRBD1. Losses at the gene ends were 4 bases for V and 4 bases for J; bases not matched to a gene: 6. The germline gives CDR1 SGHTA, CDR2 FQGNSA. This CDR3 has 15 residues. The CDR3, as DNA: TGTGCCAGCAGCTACAGGGGGGAAGGGTACAATGAGCAGTTCTTC. It specifies CASSYRGEGYNEQFF.

The chain combines TRBV5-1 with TRBJ2-7, with D uncertain. The germline V gene has CDR1 SGHRS and CDR2 YFSETQ. Trimming shortened V by 2 bases and J by 2 bases, and 8 bases separated the two germline ends. The CDR3 loop spans 13 amino acids. DNA of the CDR3: TGCGCCAGCAGCTTTGGGCAGGCCTACGAGCAGTACTTC. Its translation is CASSFGQAYEQYF.

The chain carries TRBV19 and TRBJ1-1; the match to TRBD1 covers 8 bases. This CDR3 comprises 15 residues. The trim removed 5 bases at V and 1 base at J, leaving 6 bases unmatched. CDR1 LNHDA and CDR2 SQIVND come from the germline V gene (reference sequence). The CDR3 bases are TGTGCCAGTAGTCGACAGGGGCTAGGGAACACTGAAGCTTTCTTT. Translation gives CASSRQGLGNTEAFF.

The chain carries TRBV5-1 and TRBJ2-2; 10 nucleotides match TRBD1. Per the germline V gene, CDR1 is SGHRS and CDR2 is YFSETQ. After removal of 4 bases from V and 3 bases from J, the junction contained 3 bases not matched to a gene. This CDR3 region has 15 residues. In nucleotides, the CDR3 is TGCGCCAGCAGCCCCGGGACAGGGGACACCGGGGAGCTGTTTTTT. This codes for CASSPGTGDTGELFF. Full variable domain (outside the CDR3, taken from reference TRBV5-1 and TRBJ2-2): KAGVTQTPRYLIKTRGQQVTLSCSPISGHRSVSWYQQTPGQGLQFLFEYFSETQRNKGNFPGRFSGRQFSNSRSEMNVSTLELGDSALYLCASSPGTGDTGELFFGEGSRLTVL.

The chain recombines TRBV2 with TRBJ1-2; D call uncertain. The CDR3 covers 12 residues. Between the trimmed V and J ends, which lost 7 bases and 3 bases, there was a span of 9 bases. Per germline, CDR1 SNHLY and CDR2 FYNNEI. In nucleotides, the CDR3 is TGTGCCAGCAACGGGGAGGACTATGGCTACACCTTC. This encodes CASNGEDYGYTF.

The chain recombines TRBV5-1 with TRBJ2-7; tentative D call: TRBD1 (5 bases). The germline gives CDR1 SGHRS, CDR2 YFSETQ. Trimming removed 4 bases from V and 2 bases from J, with 13 bases in between. This CDR3 has 14 amino acids. CDR3 coding DNA: TGCGCCAGCAGCCCCCAACCGACAGCCTACGAGCAGTACTTC. This gives the protein CASSPQPTAYEQYF. Full variable domain (rest looked up from reference TRBV5-1 and TRBJ2-7): KAGVTQTPRYLIKTRGQQVTLSCSPISGHRSVSWYQQTPGQGLQFLFEYFSETQRNKGNFPGRFSGRQFSNSRSEMNVSTLELGDSALYLCASSPQPTAYEQYFGPGTRLTVT.

The chain couples TRBV2 to TRBJ2-7, with D possibly matching TRBD1 (6 bases). The CDR3 runs 15 residues. Trimming cost V 4 bases and J 6 bases, with 19 bases left between them. Per germline, CDR1 SNHLY and CDR2 FYNNEI. DNA of the CDR3: TGTGCCAGCAGTGTCTTGCCAGGGGAAATAGGCGAGCAGTACTTC. As protein: CASSVLPGEIGEQYF.

This clone was recorded once. This sequence joins TRBV6-6 and TRBJ2-7; D is ambiguous. V lost 0 bases and J lost 0, with 12 bases in between. Per germline, CDR1 MNHNY and CDR2 SVGAGI (reference sequence). The CDR3 loop spans 16 amino acids. Written as DNA, the CDR3 is TGTGCCAGCAGTTACTCGTCTGCGCCGAGCTCCTACGAGCAGTACTTC. Translation: CASSYSSAPSSYEQYF.

The V and J genes are TRBV7-9 and TRBJ2-5, with 9 nucleotides matching TRBD1. The germline CDR1 and CDR2 sequences are SEHNR and FQNEAQ (reference sequence). The J segment lost 4 bases and the V segment lost 4 bases, leaving 7 bases of the junction unmatched. The CDR3 runs 15 residues. In DNA, the CDR3 is TGTGCCAGCAGCTCCGACAGGGGGTTTTTAGAGACCCAGTACTTC. It specifies CASSSDRGFLETQYF.

The CDR3 DNA follows: TGTGCCAGCAGCTTAGAAGTAGGGCAGATGGGGATCTATGGCTACACCTTC. Its translation: CASSLEVGQMGIYGYTF. This chain connects TRBV7-2 to TRBJ1-2; no definite D call. This CDR3 has 17 amino acids. The germline CDR1 and CDR2 sequences are SGHTA and FQGNSA. Trimming shortened V by 1 base and J by 4 bases, and 19 bases separated the two germline ends.

Ten or more counts support this clone. The V gene is TRBV5-6, the J gene TRBJ1-6, with D unclear. V was trimmed by 4 bases and J by 8 bases, leaving 10 bases between them. The CDR3 covers 13 residues. CDR1 and CDR2 (germline): SGHDT, YYEEEE. The CDR3 nucleotides are TGTGCCAGCAGCGTATCCTGGGATTCACCCCTCCACTTT. As protein: CASSVSWDSPLHF.

The chain couples TRBV7-9 to TRBJ1-1; no reliable D call. CDR1 is SEHNR and CDR2 is FQNEAQ in the germline V gene (reference sequence). The CDR3 runs 11 residues. Trimming took off 5 bases at V and 4 bases at J, with 5 bases between the two ends. The CDR3 DNA is TGTGCCAGCAGCAAACTCACTGAAGCTTTCTTT. This sequence encodes CASSKLTEAFF. The variable domain in full, with the rest retrieved from reference TRBV7-9 and TRBJ1-1, is DTGVSQNPRHKITKRGQNVTFRCDPISEHNRLYWYRQTLGQGPEFLTYFQNEAQLEKSRLLSDRFSAERPKGSFSTLEIQRTEQGDSAMYLCASSKLTEAFFGQGTRLTVV.

The chain recombines TRBV18 with TRBJ1-1, with 9 bases aligning to TRBD1. This CDR3 comprises 16 residues. The V segment lost 3 bases and the J segment 4 bases; nucleotides outside the gene matches: 9. Germline loops: CDR1 KGHSH, CDR2 LQKENI. The DNA for the CDR3 is TGTGCCAGCTCACCCTTACCGGGACAGGGCCTCACTGAAGCTTTCTTT. This translates into CASSPLPGQGLTEAFF.